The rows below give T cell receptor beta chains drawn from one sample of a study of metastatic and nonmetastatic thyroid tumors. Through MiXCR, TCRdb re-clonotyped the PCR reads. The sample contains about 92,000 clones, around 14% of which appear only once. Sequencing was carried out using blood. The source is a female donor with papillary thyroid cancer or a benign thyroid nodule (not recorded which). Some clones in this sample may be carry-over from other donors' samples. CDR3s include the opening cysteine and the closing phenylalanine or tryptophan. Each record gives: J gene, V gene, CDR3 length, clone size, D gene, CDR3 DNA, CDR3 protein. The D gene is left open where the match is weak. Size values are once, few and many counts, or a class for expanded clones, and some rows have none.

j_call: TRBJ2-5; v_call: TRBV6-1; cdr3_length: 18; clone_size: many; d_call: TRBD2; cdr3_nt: TGTGCCAGCAGGACCGGCGGGGGGGCAGATTGGTACCAAGAGACCCAGTACTTC; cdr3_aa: CASRTGGGADWYQETQYF
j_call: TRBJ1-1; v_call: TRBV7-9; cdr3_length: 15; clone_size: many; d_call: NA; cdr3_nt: TGTGCCAGCAGCCCCTGGCGGGGCACCCGCACTGAAGCTTTCTTT; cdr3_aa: CASSPWRGTRTEAFF
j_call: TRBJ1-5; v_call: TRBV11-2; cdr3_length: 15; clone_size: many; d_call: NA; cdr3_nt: TGTGCCAGCAGCTTAGACGGGTGGGGCCGGTACCCCCAGCATTTT; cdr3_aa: CASSLDGWGRYPQHF
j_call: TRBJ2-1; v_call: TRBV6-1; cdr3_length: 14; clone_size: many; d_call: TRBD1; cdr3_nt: TGTGCCAGCAGACCGGGACAGGGACACAATGAGCAGTTCTTC; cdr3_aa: CASRPGQGHNEQFF
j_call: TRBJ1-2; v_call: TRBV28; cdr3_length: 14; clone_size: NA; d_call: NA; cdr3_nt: TGTGCCAGCAGTTCCCCCGGACCTAACTATGGCTACACCTTC; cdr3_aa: CASSSPGPNYGYTF
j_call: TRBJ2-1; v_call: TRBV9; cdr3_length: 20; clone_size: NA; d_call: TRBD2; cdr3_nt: TGTGCCAGCAGCTTTTCCTCGGGACTAGAGGGGGTAATCGGGTCCAATGAGCAGTTCTTC; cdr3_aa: CASSFSSGLEGVIGSNEQFF
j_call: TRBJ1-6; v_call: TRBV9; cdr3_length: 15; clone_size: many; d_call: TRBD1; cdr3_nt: TGTGCCAGCAGCGAGGAGACAGGGGACGATTCACCCCTCCACTTT; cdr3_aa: CASSEETGDDSPLHF
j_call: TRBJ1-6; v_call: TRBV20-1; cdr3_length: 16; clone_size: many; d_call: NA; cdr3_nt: TGCAGTGCTGGGGCCCCTTTCCGGGGAGAAAATTCACCCCTCCACTTT; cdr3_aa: CSAGAPFRGENSPLHF
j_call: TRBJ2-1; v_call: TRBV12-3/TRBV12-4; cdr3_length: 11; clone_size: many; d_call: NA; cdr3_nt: TGTGCCAGCAGTCCGCTCAATGAGCAGTTCTTC; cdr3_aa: CASSPLNEQFF
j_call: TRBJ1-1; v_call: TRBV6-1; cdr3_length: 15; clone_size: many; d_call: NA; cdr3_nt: TGTGCCAGCAGTTCGGAACAGAGGGTGAACACTGAAGCTTTCTTT; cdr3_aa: CASSSEQRVNTEAFF
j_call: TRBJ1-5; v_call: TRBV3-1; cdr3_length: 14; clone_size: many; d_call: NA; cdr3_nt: TGTGCCAGCAGCCAAGGGAAATTCTATCAGCCCCAGCATTTT; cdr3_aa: CASSQGKFYQPQHF
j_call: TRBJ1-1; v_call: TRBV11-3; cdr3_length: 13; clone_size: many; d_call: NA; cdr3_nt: TGTGCCAGCAGCCAAGGACAGAACACTGAAGCTTTCTTT; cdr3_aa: CASSQGQNTEAFF
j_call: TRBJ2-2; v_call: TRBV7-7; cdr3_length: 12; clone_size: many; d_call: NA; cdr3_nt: TGTGCTAGCAGCCCTCGGGGCGGGGAGCTGTTTTTT; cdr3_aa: CASSPRGGELFF
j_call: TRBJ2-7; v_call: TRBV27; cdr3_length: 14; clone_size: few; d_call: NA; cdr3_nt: TGTGCCAGCAGTTTAGATGGGGCACCCTACGAGCAGTACTTC; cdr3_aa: CASSLDGAPYEQYF
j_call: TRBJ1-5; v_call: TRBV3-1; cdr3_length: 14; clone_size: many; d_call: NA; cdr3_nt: TGTGCCAGCAGCCAAGGGAAATACAATCAGCCCCAGCATTTT; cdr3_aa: CASSQGKYNQPQHF
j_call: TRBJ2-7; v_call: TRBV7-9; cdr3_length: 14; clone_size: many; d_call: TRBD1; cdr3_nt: TGTGCCAGCAGCGGACAGGGGCCGCCATACGAGCAGTACTTC; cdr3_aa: CASSGQGPPYEQYF
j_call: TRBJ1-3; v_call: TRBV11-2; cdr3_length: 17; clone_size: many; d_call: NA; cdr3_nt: TGTGCCAGCAGCTTAGTTCGAGGACACGGGCTTGGAAACACCATATATTTT; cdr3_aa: CASSLVRGHGLGNTIYF
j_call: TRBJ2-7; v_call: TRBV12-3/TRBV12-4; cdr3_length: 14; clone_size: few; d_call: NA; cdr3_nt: TGTGCCAGCAGTTCCTTTGACTCGTTGTACGAGCAGTACTTC; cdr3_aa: CASSSFDSLYEQYF
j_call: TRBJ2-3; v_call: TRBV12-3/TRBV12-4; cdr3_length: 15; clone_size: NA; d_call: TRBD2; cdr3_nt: TGTGCCAGCATCCGTAGCGGGGCCAGCACAAATACGCAGTATTTT; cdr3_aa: CASIRSGASTNTQYF
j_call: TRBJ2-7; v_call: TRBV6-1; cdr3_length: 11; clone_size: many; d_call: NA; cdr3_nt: TGTGCCAGCAGGGTCCTAGAGGAGCAGTACTTC; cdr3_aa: CASRVLEEQYF
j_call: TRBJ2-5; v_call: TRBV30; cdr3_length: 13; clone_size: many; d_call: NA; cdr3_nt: TGTGCCTGGAGTGGGGACTCCCAAGAGACCCAGTACTTC; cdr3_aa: CAWSGDSQETQYF
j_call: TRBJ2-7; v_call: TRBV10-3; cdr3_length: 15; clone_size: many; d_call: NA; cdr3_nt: TGTGCCATCAGTGAGTCACAGGGTGGAAGAAACGAGCAGTACTTC; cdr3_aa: CAISESQGGRNEQYF
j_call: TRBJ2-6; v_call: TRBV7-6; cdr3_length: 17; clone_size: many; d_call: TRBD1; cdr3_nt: TGTGCCAGCAGCTTGCGGTCAGGGGGCTTTGGGGCCAACGTCCTGACTTTC; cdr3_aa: CASSLRSGGFGANVLTF
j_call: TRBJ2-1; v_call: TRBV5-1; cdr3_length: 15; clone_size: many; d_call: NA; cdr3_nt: TGCGCCAGCAGCCACCGTACGGGGACCCTCAATGAGCAGTTCTTC; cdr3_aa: CASSHRTGTLNEQFF
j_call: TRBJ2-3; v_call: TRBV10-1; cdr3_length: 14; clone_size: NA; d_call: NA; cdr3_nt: TGCGCCAGCAGCCCGGGACACCTCACAGATACGCAGTATTTT; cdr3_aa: CASSPGHLTDTQYF
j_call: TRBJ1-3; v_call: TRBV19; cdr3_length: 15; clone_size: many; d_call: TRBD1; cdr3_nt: TGTGCCAGTAGTATCGACAGGGCCTCTGGAAACACCATATATTTT; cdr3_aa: CASSIDRASGNTIYF
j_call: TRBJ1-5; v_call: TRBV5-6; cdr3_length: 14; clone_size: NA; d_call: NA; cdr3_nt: TGTGCCAGCAGCTTGGCCTTGGTTTCCGGGCCCCAGCATTTT; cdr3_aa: CASSLALVSGPQHF
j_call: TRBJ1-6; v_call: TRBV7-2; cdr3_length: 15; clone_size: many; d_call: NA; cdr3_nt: TGTGCCAGCAGCTTAGATGGGTCTAGGAGTTCACCCCTCCACTTT; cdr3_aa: CASSLDGSRSSPLHF
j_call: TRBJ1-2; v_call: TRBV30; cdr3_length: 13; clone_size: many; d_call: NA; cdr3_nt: TGTGCCTGGAACAAGGGTTTGGACTATGGCTACACCTTC; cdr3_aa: CAWNKGLDYGYTF
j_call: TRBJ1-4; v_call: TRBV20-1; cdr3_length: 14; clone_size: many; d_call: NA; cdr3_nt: TGCAGTGCTAGGTCAGGGGCAACTAATGAAAAACTGTTTTTT; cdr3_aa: CSARSGATNEKLFF
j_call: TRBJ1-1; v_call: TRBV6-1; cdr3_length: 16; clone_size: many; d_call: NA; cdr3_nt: TGTGCCAGCAGACCTTACAAAGGAGAGGGGAACACTGAAGCTTTCTTT; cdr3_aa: CASRPYKGEGNTEAFF
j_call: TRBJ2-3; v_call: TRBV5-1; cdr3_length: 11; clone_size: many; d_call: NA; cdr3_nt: TGCGCCAGCAGCTTGGCAGATACGCAGTATTTT; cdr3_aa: CASSLADTQYF
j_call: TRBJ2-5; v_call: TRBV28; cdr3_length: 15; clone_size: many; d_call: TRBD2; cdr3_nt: TGTGCCAGCAGTGCTAGCGGGGGGGGTCAAGAGACCCAGTACTTC; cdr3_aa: CASSASGGGQETQYF